Listed here are 20 T cell receptor beta chains from one sample, sequenced in a study of blood T cell repertoires in COVID-19. Profiled with immunoSEQ multiplex PCR; TCRdb holds only in-frame clones, not every one. The sample shows 200,000 to 250,000 clones, 90% to 95% of them seen only once. Sequencing input: peripheral blood. These receptors all stem from a man aged 55 to 70 with COVID-19, enrolled during active disease.

In the case of this clone: A read error may produce the germline difference seen at one junction end. The chain couples TRBV18 to TRBJ2-1; no reliable D call. CDR3 length: 14 amino acids. Germline V gene sequence: CDR1 KGHSH, CDR2 LQKENI. CDR3 in amino acids: CASSPINSHNEQFF. The CDR3 DNA reads as TGTGCCAGCTCACCAATTAACTCCCACAATGAGCAGTTCTTC.

The chain combines TRBV6-5 with TRBJ2-2; 9 bases map to TRBD2. This CDR3 has 15 amino acids. Germline CDR1 and CDR2: MNHEY and SVGAGI. V gave up 7 bases and J gave up 4 bases; unmatched junction bases: 7. DNA of the CDR3: TGTGCCAGCACGCCTAGCGGGGTTTTCACCGGGGAGCTGTTTTTT. Its translation: CASTPSGVFTGELFF.

This rearrangement joins TRBV19 to TRBJ1-5; TRBD1 might be the D (5 bases). The CDR3 sequence is 12 residues long. V was clipped by 7 bases and J by 5 bases, with 9 bases between them. Germline CDR1 and CDR2: LNHDA and SQIVND (reference sequence). The chain's CDR3 is CASTDSDQPQHF. The CDR3, as DNA: TGTGCCAGTACTGACAGTGATCAGCCCCAGCATTTT.

The gene calls are TRBV5-1 and TRBJ2-1; TRBD2 might be the D (5 bases). The germline CDR1 and CDR2 sequences are SGHRS and YFSETQ. The V end lost 0 bases, the J end lost 6 bases, and 10 bases lay between the germline ends. The CDR3 contains 14 residues. The CDR3 loop is CASSLDSVGNEQFF. The CDR3 DNA reads as TGCGCCAGCAGCTTGGATAGCGTGGGCAATGAGCAGTTCTTC. Full variable domain (missing parts from reference TRBV5-1 and TRBJ2-1): KAGVTQTPRYLIKTRGQQVTLSCSPISGHRSVSWYQQTPGQGLQFLFEYFSETQRNKGNFPGRFSGRQFSNSRSEMNVSTLELGDSALYLCASSLDSVGNEQFFGPGTRLTVL.

The chain employs TRBV30 and TRBJ1-4, with no clear D. The CDR3 is 14 residues long. Germline values: CDR1 GTSNPN, CDR2 SVGIG (reference sequence). Trimming removed 0 bases at V and 4 bases at J, with 9 bases between. CDR3 amino acids: CAWSVRQDNEKLFF. Here the CDR3 DNA reads TGTGCCTGGAGTGTACGTCAGGATAATGAAAAACTGTTTTTT.

The chain joins TRBV12-5 to TRBJ1-5, with D tentatively TRBD1 (5 bases). This CDR3 has 15 residues. Trimming took off 0 bases at V and 4 bases at J, with 10 bases between the two ends. Germline-derived CDR1 and CDR2 are LGHNT and FRNRAP. The CDR3 DNA reads TGTGCTAGTGGTTTGGTACGTGGGGGGAATCAGCCCCAGCATTTT. Protein sequence: CASGLVRGGNQPQHF.

V is TRBV18 and J is TRBJ1-3; no clear D gene. V lost 0 bases, J lost 4 bases, and 13 bases lay in between. The germline V gene has CDR1 KGHSH and CDR2 LQKENI. The CDR3 covers 16 residues. CDR3 nucleotides: TGTGCCAGCTCACCACCCGGACTTGGGCCCGGAAACACCATATATTTT. Its protein is CASSPPGLGPGNTIYF.

The chain carries TRBV19 and TRBJ1-2; D is unclear. The germline V and J ends were trimmed by 4 bases and 4 bases, with 10 bases remaining between them. The CDR3 covers 13 residues. Germline V gene lookup returns CDR1 LNHDA and CDR2 SQIVND (reference sequence). The CDR3 nucleotides are TGTGCCAGTAGTACCGCGGCGGTCTATGGCTACACCTTC. It translates to CASSTAAVYGYTF.

The chain is built from TRBV2 and TRBJ1-2, with 9 bases lining up with TRBD1. The ends lost 6 bases at V and 7 bases at J; junction bases unmatched: 6. Germline-derived CDR1 and CDR2 are SNHLY and FYNNEI. The CDR3 runs 13 residues. The CDR3 nucleotides are TGTGCCAGCAGAACAGGGGGCGTGAGTGGCTACACCTTC. It translates to CASRTGGVSGYTF.

This chain uses TRBV27 with TRBJ1-2; the D is unclear. Germline V CDR1 and CDR2: MNHEY, SMNVEV (reference sequence). V was shortened by 5 bases and J by 1 base, with 14 bases between the two germline ends. The CDR3 runs 15 residues. The CDR3 sequence: CASSPLREVNYGYTF. The CDR3 DNA reads as TGTGCCAGCAGTCCCCTGAGGGAAGTTAACTATGGCTACACCTTC.

V is TRBV19 and J is TRBJ2-3; a possible D gene is TRBD1 (5 bases). This CDR3 contains 13 residues. Per germline, CDR1 LNHDA and CDR2 SQIVND (reference sequence). V gave up 4 bases and J gave up 6 bases, with 11 bases separating them. This CDR3 reads CASSKTVADTQYF. CDR3 sequence (DNA): TGTGCCAGTAGTAAGACAGTGGCGGATACGCAGTATTTT.

This rearrangement joins TRBV28 to TRBJ2-1; possibly TRBD2 for D (5 bases). The V end was cut by 5 bases, the J end by 4 bases, with 12 bases between. The germline CDR1 and CDR2 sequences are MDHEN and SYDVKM. The length of the CDR3 is 14 residues. The CDR3 spells CASSPWTGYNEQFF. CDR3 nucleotides: TGTGCCAGCAGTCCCTGGACTGGGTACAATGAGCAGTTCTTC.

This sequence joins TRBV7-8 and TRBJ1-2, with 9 bases lining up with TRBD1. The CDR3 totals 17 residues. Germline V lookup: CDR1 SGHVS, CDR2 FQNEAQ. The junction had 15 bases not matched to a gene; V was cut back by 3 bases and J by 7 bases. CDR3: CASSFITPGQGTGGYTF. The CDR3 DNA reads as TGTGCCAGCAGCTTCATAACACCGGGACAGGGAACGGGTGGCTACACCTTC.

The chain is built from TRBV7-2 and TRBJ1-6, with 8 bases fitting TRBD1. From germline, CDR1 is SGHTA and CDR2 FQGNSA. The CDR3 is made up of 15 amino acids. The junction had 7 bases not matched to a gene; V was cut back by 5 bases and J by 7 bases. CDR3 DNA sequence: TGTGCCAGCAGCCCACGGACAGGGAACAATTCACCCCTCCACTTT. Residues: CASSPRTGNNSPLHF.

J is TRBJ1-4 and V is TRBV5-1; D gene ambiguous. There are 14 residues in the CDR3. CDR1 and CDR2 from the germline V gene are SGHRS and YFSETQ. Trimming pared 1 base from V and 0 bases from J, leaving 4 bases between. The CDR3: CASSLSATNEKLFF. In DNA form, the CDR3 reads TGCGCCAGCAGCTTGTCGGCAACTAATGAAAAACTGTTTTTT.

This clone was observed once. The V gene is TRBV12-3 or TRBV12-4, the J gene TRBJ2-3; D is ambiguous. CDR3 size: 13 residues. The V end lost 3 bases, the J end lost 1 base, and 5 bases lay between the germline ends. The DNA of the CDR3 is TGTGCCAGCAGTTTTACTCGCACAGATACGCAGTATTTT. This codes for CASSFTRTDTQYF.

The V call is TRBV3-1 (or the pseudogene TRBV3-2), the J call TRBJ2-3, with 7 bases that match TRBD2. CDR1 LGHDT and CDR2 YNNKEL come from the germline V gene (reference sequence). V gave up 4 bases and J gave up 0 bases; unmatched junction bases: 7. The length of the CDR3 is 16 residues. The CDR3 reads CASSPVLARSTDTQYF. The CDR3, as DNA: TGTGCCAGCAGCCCCGTACTAGCGCGGAGCACAGATACGCAGTATTTT.

V gene TRBV3-1 (or the pseudogene TRBV3-2) combines with J gene TRBJ1-1; TRBD1 agrees at 9 bases. Germline-derived CDR1 and CDR2 are LGHDT and YNNKEL (reference sequence). Trimming cost V 4 bases and J 3 bases; bases outside gene matches: 0. This CDR3 is 13 amino acids long. The CDR3 DNA reads TGTGCCAGCAGCCGGACAGGGGACACTGAAGCTTTCTTT. This translates into CASSRTGDTEAFF.

This chain uses TRBV6-5 with TRBJ1-6; D is perhaps TRBD1 (6 bases). Germline CDR1 reads MNHEY; CDR2 reads SVGAGI. With 0 bases removed from V and 7 bases from J, the gap between germline ends came to 10 bases. This CDR3 has 15 amino acids. In DNA, the CDR3 is TGTGCCAGCAGTTACTCGTGGCAGGGGAATTCACCCCTCCACTTT. Translating it yields CASSYSWQGNSPLHF.

This sequence joins TRBV5-1 and TRBJ2-1; 7 bases are a match to TRBD2. V lost 4 bases and J lost 4; bases outside the gene matches: 8. Germline CDR1 is SGHRS and CDR2 is YFSETQ. The CDR3 has 15 amino acids. The chain's CDR3 is CASSGTTTEYNEQFF. The CDR3 DNA follows: TGCGCCAGCAGCGGGACTACCACGGAATACAATGAGCAGTTCTTC.